What follows is one T cell receptor (beta chain) and its context. Its antigen is not yet known. Base qualities are not at hand, and no much larger clone is one base apart. The data are from a study of OX40 agonist ivuxolimab in advanced cancers. General notes on the study: Ivuxolimab was a fully human IgG2 agonistic monoclonal antibody targeting the costimulatory receptor OX40 (CD134). Intravenous ivuxolimab was administered to patients every 2 weeks at six dose levels: 0.01, 0.1, 0.3, 1.5, 3 and 10 mg/kg. Of the roughly 50 dose-escalation patients, hepatocellular carcinoma was present in approximately 20, melanoma in approximately 15, renal cell carcinoma in 9 and head and neck cancer in 9. In the dose-escalation cohort, nearly 85% of patients were male, and the mean age was roughly 60 years with a range of about 23 to 79. Prior anti-PD-1, anti-PD-L1 or anti-CTLA-4 therapy was permitted, and 35% to 40% of dose-escalation patients had received checkpoint inhibitors. Partial responses were achieved by three dose-escalation patients, of whom one had hepatocellular carcinoma and two had cutaneous melanoma. The point of sequencing TCRbeta in the periphery was to test whether ivuxolimab changed TCR sequence diversity and drove clonal T-cell expansion. The monotherapy dose-escalation portion (N = 52 patients) of the phase I ivuxolimab trial is reported in the paper.

From the cysteine up to the phenylalanine, the CDR3 has a length of 13 residues. The sequence is cut down to CDR3 DNA, 39 bases in frame from base 1. Cut back by 2 bases and 8 bases, the V and J ends lie 12 bases apart. The germline V gene sets CDR1 to MDHEN and CDR2 to SYDVKM. For sequencing of the TCRbeta CDR3 region, genomic DNA was extracted from the sorted cells. The immunoSEQ Assay was used to sequence the TCRbeta CDR3 regions. TCRdb holds this immuneACCESS table with in-frame rearrangements only. Some clones are missing; in checked studies, unresolved V genes explain under half, and the rest has no known cause. In this sample the table shows some 50,000 clones, around nine tenths of which occur a single time. Approximately 1.5% of the sample is in the top ten clones. Summary of the overall study and its limitations: Which antigens the clonally expanded peripheral T cells were specific for was not determined. At doses of 0.1 to 3.0 mg/kg, clonal expansion of both CD4+ and CD8+ blood T cells was observed from baseline to week 6. Low levels of normalized T-cell clonal expansion were also shown by some nonresponding patients. In partial responders in the 0.1-3.0 mg/kg groups, normalized peripheral clonal expansion was found to be among the lowest, especially among CD8+ T cells. After ivuxolimab, more expanded clones were found on average in CD8+ T cells than in CD4+ T cells.

Patients with a history of autoimmune disease or receiving systemic immunosuppression were excluded from the trial. Peripheral blood for TCR sequencing was drawn from every dose cohort at baseline, at cycle 4 day 1 and at cycle 7 day 1. The samples were taken from a phase I, first-in-human, multicenter, open-label dose-escalation trial of ivuxolimab. The trial enrolled adults with locally advanced or metastatic head and neck squamous cell, hepatocellular, melanoma or renal cell carcinoma. Before TCR sequencing, CD4+ and CD8+ T cells were separately sorted from peripheral blood. The sequence was obtained from an adult with an advanced solid tumor such as melanoma, head and neck, liver or kidney cancer. The chain couples TRBV28 to TRBJ1-2; no D gene is confidently identified. The sequencing here drew on CD4+ or CD8+ T cells sorted from blood, taken in a trial of the OX40 agonist ivuxolimab. The DNA is as follows: TGTGCCAGCAGTTTACCGGGTGGGGAAGGCTACACCTTC. This codes for CASSLPGGEGYTF.